The 6 T cell receptor beta chains below come from one sample, sequenced in a study of cytomegalovirus exposure and HLA in healthy donors. PCR employed 60 Vbeta and 13 Jbeta primers. Data came from immunoSEQ multiplex PCR; TCRdb stores just in-frame clones and leaves some out. Here the sample spans some 150,000 clones, roughly 63% being singletons. Specimen: PBMCs. The receptors come from a woman aged 55-69 years in good health and CMV-seropositive.

The V and J genes are TRBV11-1 and TRBJ2-1; 12 nucleotides match TRBD2. The CDR3 sequence is 15 residues long. CDR1 and CDR2 from the germline V gene are SGHAT and FQDESV (reference sequence). The ends lost 5 bases at V and 6 bases at J; junction bases unmatched: 5. The CDR3 nucleotides are TGTGCCAGCAGCCTCAGGACTAGCGGGATCAATGAGCAGTTCTTC. Its translation is CASSLRTSGINEQFF.

The V call is TRBV6-1, the J call TRBJ2-7, with 9 bases identical to TRBD2. Germline V gene data show CDR1 as MNHNS and CDR2 as SASEGT. This CDR3 is built from 16 residues. J gave up 3 bases and V 3 bases, and 9 bases lay outside the gene matches. CDR3 protein: CASSEWASGMFYEQYF. CDR3 DNA: TGTGCCAGCAGTGAGTGGGCTAGCGGGATGTTCTACGAGCAGTACTTC.

The chain couples TRBV28 to TRBJ2-7, with TRBD2 identical over 12 bases. Germline V gives CDR1 MDHEN, CDR2 SYDVKM. The trim removed 6 bases at V and 5 bases at J, leaving 14 bases unmatched. The CDR3 covers 17 residues. This CDR3 reads CASSLPSGRARFHEQYF. CDR3 nucleotide sequence: TGTGCCAGCAGCCTTCCTAGCGGGAGGGCGAGGTTCCACGAGCAGTACTTC.

About this clone: One junction end disagrees with the germline gene, perhaps due to a read error. This sequence joins TRBV4-1 and TRBJ2-7; D possibly corresponds to TRBD1 (6 bases). CDR3 length equals 15 residues. Per the germline V gene, CDR1 is MGHRA and CDR2 is YSYEKL. The CDR3 region has the DNA TGCGCCAGCAGCCAAGAGCTCGGACAGACTTACGCGCAGTACTTC. This gives the protein CASSQELGQTYAQYF.

The rearrangement links TRBV7-9 to TRBJ2-5, with 14 bases fitting TRBD2. The DNA end is a closer match to TRBJ2-7, so the J assignment may be wrong. The CDR3 sequence is 18 residues long. CDR1 SEHNR and CDR2 FQNEAQ come from the germline V gene (reference sequence). The CDR3 here is CASSLGLGTSGRIGEQYF. The CDR3 region has the DNA TGTGCCAGCAGCTTAGGTTTAGGGACTAGCGGGAGAATAGGCGAGCAGTACTTC.

The chain carries TRBV30 and TRBJ2-3, with 7 bases identical to TRBD2. Germline CDR1 and CDR2: GTSNPN and SVGIG (reference sequence). J lost 2 bases, V lost 8 bases, and 13 bases had no gene match. The CDR3 sequence is 15 residues long. The CDR3 nucleotides read TGTGCCGGCTCCCTAGGGCGGGAGTTCACAGATACGCAGTATTTT. It encodes CAGSLGREFTDTQYF.